This T cell receptor (beta chain) was profiled in a study of cytomegalovirus exposure and HLA in healthy donors. The CDR3 length is 14 residues. Germline CDR1 reads SEHNR; CDR2 reads FQNEAQ (reference sequence). Trimming took off 2 bases at V and 4 bases at J, with 12 bases between the two ends. The study, taken as a whole, reports: It was about 150 TCR beta chains that were listed as cytomegalovirus-associated.

This clone came up a few times. Its antigen is unknown. PCR primers comprised 60 Vbeta and 13 Jbeta primers. The data were produced by immunoSEQ multiplex PCR, yet TCRdb's version contains in-frame clones alone and is incomplete. The sample shows about 120,000 clones, about four fifths of them seen only once. This clonotype originated in a woman aged 40 to 50 in good health and CMV-seronegative. The source material was PBMCs. The chain combines TRBV7-9 with TRBJ2-7; D is perhaps TRBD1 (6 bases). In DNA form, the CDR3 reads TGTGCCAGCAGCTTATCGGGACACCCATACGAGCAGTACTTC. Its translation: CASSLSGHPYEQYF.